The clone carrying this T cell receptor (beta chain) was found a few times. As yet, its antigen is unknown. The germline CDR1 and CDR2 sequences are MNHNY and SVGAGI (reference sequence). This CDR3 has 15 amino acids. Trimming shortened V by 2 bases and J by 4 bases, and 13 bases separated the two germline ends. The data belong to a study of blood T cells in healthy people across ages. The donors, healthy Caucasians from Russia, were aged 6 to 90. PBMCs were isolated at a quantity of at least 6.5 million per sample. Points from the study as a whole: Diversity was estimated from one million T cells, and these estimates were considered underestimates. The study lacked donor CMV status, which possibly confounded expanded clonotype changes.

With a J-beta primer mix and a sample-barcoded 5' primer, a second PCR ran about 7 to 12 cycles. TCRdb called the 5' RACE reads again in MiXCR, with one record for every CDR3 protein. Seen here are 2 million or so distinct CDR3 sequences, 40% to 55% observed once, and the top ten hold less than 2.5%. Sequencing was done on a sample of blood. The sequence came from a woman aged 35 to 49 in good health. The V gene is TRBV6-6, the J gene TRBJ2-3, with no clear D. CDR3 residues: CASSYEGEFADTQYF. In DNA, the CDR3 is TGTGCCAGCAGTTACGAAGGCGAGTTCGCAGATACGCAGTATTTT.